This T cell receptor (beta chain) came from a study of shared clonotypes between healthy human individuals. Germline lookup yields CDR1 SGDLS and CDR2 YYNGEE. V lost 8 bases, J lost 13 bases, and 19 bases lay in between. The CDR3 length is 13 residues. Sequencing was performed with immunoSEQ multiplex PCR; in TCRdb, only in-frame clones are kept and a portion is missing. The repertoire holds some 900,000 clones, more than 75% seen once, with 1.5% in the top ten. All of the donors resided in Nashville, Tennessee, and each was a Caucasian adult. The sequence was collected from a man aged 18 to 30 in good health. This chain links TRBV9 with TRBJ1-6; the D is unclear. Sequenced input: memory CD4+ T cells sorted from blood. Indicated subset: CD45RA-negative fraction. The CDR3 DNA sequence: TGTGCCAGTAACCTAGATGGGGTTGGGCCCCTCCACTTT. Residues: CASNLDGVGPLHF.